Following are 5 T cell receptor beta chains from one sample sequenced in a study of blood T cell repertoires in COVID-19 (dated by TCRdb to 2020 to 2021). The library relied on the immunoSEQ multiplex PCR assay. Drawn from immuneACCESS, this table holds only the in-frame rearrangements with V and J called that TCRdb kept. Clones are partly lost; checked studies trace under half to an unresolved V gene and leave the rest unexplained. Within this sample are 95,000 to 150,000 clones, with around nine tenths of them counted one time only. The ten largest clones represent approximately 2.3% of the sample. The specimen was peripheral blood. The receptors stem from a woman in her fifties or sixties with acute or convalescent COVID-19.

This clone occurred once. The chain couples TRBV12-3 or TRBV12-4 to TRBJ1-2; D is unclear. This CDR3 spans 13 amino acids. V shed 6 bases and J shed 3 bases, with 11 bases lying between them. Written as DNA, the CDR3 is TGTGCCAGCAGCCGGGCCGGGGACTATGGCTACACCTTC. This sequence encodes CASSRAGDYGYTF.

The chain links TRBV27 to TRBJ2-3; weak D call: TRBD1 (6 bases). The CDR3 runs 14 residues. CDR1 is MNHEY and CDR2 is SMNVEV in the germline V gene (reference sequence). Between the trimmed V and J ends, which lost 7 bases and 1 base, there was a span of 12 bases. The CDR3 protein is CASNGRGRTDTQYF. The CDR3 DNA is TGTGCCAGCAATGGCAGGGGTCGCACAGATACGCAGTATTTT.

The gene calls are TRBV7-6 and TRBJ2-1; D remains ambiguous. V gave up 1 base and J gave up 5 bases, with 15 bases separating them. The germline V gene has CDR1 SGHVS and CDR2 FNYEAQ. The length of the CDR3 is 16 residues. The DNA of the CDR3 is TGTGCCAGCAGCTTAGGGGCCCTCCTTACAAACAATGAGCAGTTCTTC. This gives the protein CASSLGALLTNNEQFF.

A note on this clone: The junction and the germline gene differ at one end; a read error may be behind it. This chain uses TRBV7-6 with TRBJ1-2, with D uncertain. The germline V gene encodes CDR1 SGHVS and CDR2 FNYEAQ. The CDR3 sequence is 11 residues long. The CDR3 DNA follows: TGTGCCAGCAGCGCCCGGACCGGACTTAGCTTC. Protein sequence: CASSARTGLSF.

V is TRBV4-2 and J is TRBJ2-5; TRBD2 aligns across 12 bases. This CDR3 has 19 amino acids. CDR1 is LGHNA, CDR2 YNFKEQ, per germline. J gave up 0 bases and V 0 bases, and 8 bases lay outside the gene matches. CDR3 nucleotides: TGTGCCAGCAGCCAAGACCCTAGCGGGGGGGAATCGTACCAAGAGACCCAGTACTTC. Protein product: CASSQDPSGGESYQETQYF.